This T cell receptor (beta chain) was sequenced in a study of T-cell reconstitution after alpha-beta-depleted transplantation in children. Using unique molecular identifiers, the investigators prepared the TCRbeta library. One entry per CDR3 protein, called by TCRdb with MiXCR from the PCR reads. The table has about 830,000 distinct CDR3 sequences, about 15% seen once. This clonotype was recorded a few times. What it binds is not known. General study results and limits: Newly produced T cells mostly accounted for T-cell counts and diversity one year post-transplant. Expanded graft clones, several hundred of them, were reportedly the source of alpha-beta T cells about two months after transplant. Some patients' high day-60 TCRbeta diversity was traced to surviving recipient T cells and thymic progenitors.

Per germline, CDR1 SNHLY and CDR2 FYNNEI. V lost 6 bases and J lost 2, with 12 bases in between. The CDR3 totals 14 residues. The starting material was PBMCs, mostly from graft donor cells, obtained 360 days after TCRalphabeta/CD19-depleted stem cell transplant. This TCR was sampled from a male patient aged 5 to 17 who had a stem cell transplant for acute lymphoblastic leukemia, so the T cells may come from the graft donor. This sequence joins TRBV2 and TRBJ2-3; D unclear. CDR3: CASRAYLNTDTQYF. The CDR3 DNA is TGTGCCAGCAGGGCCTACCTAAACACAGATACGCAGTATTTT.